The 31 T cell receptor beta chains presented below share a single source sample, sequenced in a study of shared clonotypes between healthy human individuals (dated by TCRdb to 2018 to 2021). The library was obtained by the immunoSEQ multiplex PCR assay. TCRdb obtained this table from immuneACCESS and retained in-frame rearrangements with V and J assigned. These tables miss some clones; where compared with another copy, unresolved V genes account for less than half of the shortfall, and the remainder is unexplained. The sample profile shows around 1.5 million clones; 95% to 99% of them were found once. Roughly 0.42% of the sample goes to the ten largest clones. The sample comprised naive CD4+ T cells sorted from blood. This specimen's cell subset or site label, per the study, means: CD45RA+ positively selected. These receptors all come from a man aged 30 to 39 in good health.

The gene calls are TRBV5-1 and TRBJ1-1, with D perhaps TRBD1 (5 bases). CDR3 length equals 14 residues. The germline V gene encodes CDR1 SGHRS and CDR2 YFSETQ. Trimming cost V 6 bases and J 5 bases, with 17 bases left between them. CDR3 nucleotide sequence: TGCGCCAGCATCCCCTTCCCGGGGGGTACTGAAGCTTTCTTT. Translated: CASIPFPGGTEAFF.

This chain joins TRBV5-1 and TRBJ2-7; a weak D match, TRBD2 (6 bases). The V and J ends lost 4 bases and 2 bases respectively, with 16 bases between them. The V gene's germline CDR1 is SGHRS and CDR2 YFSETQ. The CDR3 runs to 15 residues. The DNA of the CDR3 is TGCGCCAGCAGCCTCAACGGCGGGGCCGCCTACGAGCAGTACTTC. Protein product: CASSLNGGAAYEQYF.

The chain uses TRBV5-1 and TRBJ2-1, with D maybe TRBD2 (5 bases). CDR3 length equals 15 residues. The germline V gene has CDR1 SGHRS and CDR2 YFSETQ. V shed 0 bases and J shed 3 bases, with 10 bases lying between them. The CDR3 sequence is CASSLVGAGYNEQFF. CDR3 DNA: TGCGCCAGCAGCTTGGTGGGCGCGGGCTACAATGAGCAGTTCTTC.

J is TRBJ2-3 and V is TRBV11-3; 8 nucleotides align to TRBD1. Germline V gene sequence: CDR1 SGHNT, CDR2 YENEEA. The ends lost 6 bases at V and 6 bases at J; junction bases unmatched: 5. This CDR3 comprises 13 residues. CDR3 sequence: CASRGTGHDTQYF. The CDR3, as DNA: TGTGCCAGCAGGGGGACAGGACACGATACGCAGTATTTT.

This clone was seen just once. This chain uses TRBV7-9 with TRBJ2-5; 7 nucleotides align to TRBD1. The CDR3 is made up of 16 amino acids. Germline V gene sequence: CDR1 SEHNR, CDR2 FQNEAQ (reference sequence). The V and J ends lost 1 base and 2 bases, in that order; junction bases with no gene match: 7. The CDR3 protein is CASSLVVTGLQETQYF. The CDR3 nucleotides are TGTGCCAGCAGCTTAGTTGTGACAGGGTTACAAGAGACCCAGTACTTC.

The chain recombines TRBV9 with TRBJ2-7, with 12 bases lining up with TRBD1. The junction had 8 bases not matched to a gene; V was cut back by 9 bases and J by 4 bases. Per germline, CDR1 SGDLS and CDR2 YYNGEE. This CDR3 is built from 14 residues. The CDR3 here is CATSPGQGAYEQYF. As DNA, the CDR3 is TGTGCCACTTCACCGGGACAGGGGGCTTACGAGCAGTACTTC.

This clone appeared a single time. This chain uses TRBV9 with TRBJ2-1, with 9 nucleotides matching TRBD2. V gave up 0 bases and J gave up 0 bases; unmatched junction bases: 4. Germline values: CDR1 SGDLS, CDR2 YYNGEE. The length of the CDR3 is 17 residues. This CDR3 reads CASSVVDSGSSYNEQFF. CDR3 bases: TGTGCCAGCAGCGTAGTGGATAGCGGGAGCTCCTACAATGAGCAGTTCTTC.

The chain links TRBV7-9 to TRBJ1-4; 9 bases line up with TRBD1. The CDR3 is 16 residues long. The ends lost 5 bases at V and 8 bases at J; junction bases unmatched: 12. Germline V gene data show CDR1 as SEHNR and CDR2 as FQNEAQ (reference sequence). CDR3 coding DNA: TGTGCCAGCAGCCAGGACAGGGGAGGCCTTGGGGAAAAACTGTTTTTT. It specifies CASSQDRGGLGEKLFF.

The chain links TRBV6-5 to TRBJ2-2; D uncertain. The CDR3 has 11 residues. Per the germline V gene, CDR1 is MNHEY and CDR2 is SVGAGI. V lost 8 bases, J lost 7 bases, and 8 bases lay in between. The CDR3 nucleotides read TGTGCCAGCGGCGGTGGCGGGGAGCTGTTTTTT. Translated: CASGGGGELFF.

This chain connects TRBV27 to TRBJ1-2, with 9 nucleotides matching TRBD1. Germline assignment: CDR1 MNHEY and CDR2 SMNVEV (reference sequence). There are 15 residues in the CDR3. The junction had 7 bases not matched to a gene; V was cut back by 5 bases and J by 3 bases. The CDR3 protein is CASSRTGAIYYGYTF. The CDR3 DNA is TGTGCCAGCAGTCGGACAGGGGCGATATACTATGGCTACACCTTC.

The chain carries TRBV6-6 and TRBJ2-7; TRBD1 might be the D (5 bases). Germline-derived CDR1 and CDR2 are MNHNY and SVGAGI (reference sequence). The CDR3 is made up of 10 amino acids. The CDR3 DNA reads TGTGTCACGAAGGGGAACGAGCAGTACTTC. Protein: CVTKGNEQYF.

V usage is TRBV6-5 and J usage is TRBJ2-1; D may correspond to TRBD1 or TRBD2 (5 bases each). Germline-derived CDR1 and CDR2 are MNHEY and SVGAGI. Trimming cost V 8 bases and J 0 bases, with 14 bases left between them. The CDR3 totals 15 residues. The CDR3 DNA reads TGTGCCAGCTTATCCCCGGGACGCTCCTACAATGAGCAGTTCTTC. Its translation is CASLSPGRSYNEQFF.

The CDR3 loop is CASSLAGSVGELFF. DNA of the CDR3: TGTGCCAGCAGCTTGGCCGGATCGGTCGGAGAGCTGTTTTTT. The chain joins TRBV5-4 to TRBJ2-2; D is unclear. Germline values: CDR1 SGHNT, CDR2 YYREEE (reference sequence). The CDR3 runs to 14 residues. The V end was cut by 0 bases, the J end by 11 bases, with 14 bases between.

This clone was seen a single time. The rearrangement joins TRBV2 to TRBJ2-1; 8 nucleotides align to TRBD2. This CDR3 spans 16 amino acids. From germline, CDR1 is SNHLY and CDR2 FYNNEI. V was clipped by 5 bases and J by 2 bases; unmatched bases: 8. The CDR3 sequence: CASSQNSGNAYNEQFF. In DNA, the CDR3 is TGTGCCAGCAGTCAAAATAGCGGGAACGCCTACAATGAGCAGTTCTTC.

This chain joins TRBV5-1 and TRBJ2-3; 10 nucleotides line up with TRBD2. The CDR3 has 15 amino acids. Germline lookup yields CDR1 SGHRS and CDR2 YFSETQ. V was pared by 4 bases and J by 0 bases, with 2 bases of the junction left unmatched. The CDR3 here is CASSAGLASTDTQYF. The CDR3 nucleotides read TGCGCCAGCAGCGCGGGACTAGCGAGCACAGATACGCAGTATTTT.

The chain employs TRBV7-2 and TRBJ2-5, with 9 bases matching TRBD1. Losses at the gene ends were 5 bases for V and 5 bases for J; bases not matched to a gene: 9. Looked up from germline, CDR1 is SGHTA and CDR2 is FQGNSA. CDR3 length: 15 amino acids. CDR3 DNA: TGTGCCAGCAGCCCGGGACAGGGAGTTTGGGAGACCCAGTACTTC. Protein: CASSPGQGVWETQYF.

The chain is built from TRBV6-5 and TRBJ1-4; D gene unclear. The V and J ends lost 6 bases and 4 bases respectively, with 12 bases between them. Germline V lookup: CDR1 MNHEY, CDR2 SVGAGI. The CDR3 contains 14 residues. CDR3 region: CASRAGSNNEKLFF. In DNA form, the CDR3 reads TGTGCCAGCAGGGCTGGGTCGAATAATGAAAAACTGTTTTTT.

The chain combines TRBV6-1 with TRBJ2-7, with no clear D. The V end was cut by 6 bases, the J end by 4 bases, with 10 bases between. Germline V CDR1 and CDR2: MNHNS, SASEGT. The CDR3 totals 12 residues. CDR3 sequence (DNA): TGTGCCAGCAGCCCTTCCGGGTACGAGCAGTACTTC. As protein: CASSPSGYEQYF.

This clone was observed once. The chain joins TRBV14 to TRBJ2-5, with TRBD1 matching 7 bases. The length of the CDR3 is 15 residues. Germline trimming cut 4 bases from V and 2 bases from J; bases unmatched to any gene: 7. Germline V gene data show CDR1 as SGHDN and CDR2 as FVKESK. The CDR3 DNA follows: TGTGCCAGCAGCCTCCGACAGGGCGGTCAAGAGACCCAGTACTTC. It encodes CASSLRQGGQETQYF.

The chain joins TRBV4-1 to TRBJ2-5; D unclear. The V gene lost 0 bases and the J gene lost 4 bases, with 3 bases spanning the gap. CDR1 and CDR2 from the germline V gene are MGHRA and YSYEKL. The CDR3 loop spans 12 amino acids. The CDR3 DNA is TGCGCCAGCAGCCAAGATCTAGAGACCCAGTACTTC. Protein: CASSQDLETQYF.

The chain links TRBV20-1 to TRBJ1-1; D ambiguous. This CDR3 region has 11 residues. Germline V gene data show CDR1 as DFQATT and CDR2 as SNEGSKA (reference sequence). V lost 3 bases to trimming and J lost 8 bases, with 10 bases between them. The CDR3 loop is CSARTWGEAFF. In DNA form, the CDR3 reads TGCAGTGCTAGGACGTGGGGAGAAGCTTTCTTT.

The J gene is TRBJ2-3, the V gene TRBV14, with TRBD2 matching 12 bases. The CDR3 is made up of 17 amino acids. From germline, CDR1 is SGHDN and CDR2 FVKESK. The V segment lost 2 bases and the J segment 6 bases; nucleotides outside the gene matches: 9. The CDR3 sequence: CASSQFILAGGPDTQYF. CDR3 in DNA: TGTGCCAGCAGCCAATTTATCCTAGCGGGAGGGCCGGATACGCAGTATTTT.

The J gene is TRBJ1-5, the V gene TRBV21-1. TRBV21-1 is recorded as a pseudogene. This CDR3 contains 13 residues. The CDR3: CASSKRHGQPQHF. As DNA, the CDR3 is TGTGCCAGCAGCAAACGTCACGGGCAGCCCCAGCATTTT.

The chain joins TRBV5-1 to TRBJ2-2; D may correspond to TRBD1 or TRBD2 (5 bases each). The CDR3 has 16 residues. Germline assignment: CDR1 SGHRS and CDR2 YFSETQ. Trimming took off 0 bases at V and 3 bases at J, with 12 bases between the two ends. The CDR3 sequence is CASSLVWGFDTGELFF. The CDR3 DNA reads TGCGCCAGCAGCTTGGTATGGGGGTTTGACACCGGGGAGCTGTTTTTT.

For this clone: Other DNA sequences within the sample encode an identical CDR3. The CDR3 bases are TGTGCCAGCTCACCTACAGGGGATGAGCAGTACTTC. This translates into CASSPTGDEQYF. This sequence joins TRBV18 and TRBJ2-7; 7 bases map to TRBD1. The J segment lost 7 bases and the V segment lost 3 bases, leaving 3 bases of the junction unmatched. The CDR3 contains 12 residues. Germline V gene lookup returns CDR1 KGHSH and CDR2 LQKENI.

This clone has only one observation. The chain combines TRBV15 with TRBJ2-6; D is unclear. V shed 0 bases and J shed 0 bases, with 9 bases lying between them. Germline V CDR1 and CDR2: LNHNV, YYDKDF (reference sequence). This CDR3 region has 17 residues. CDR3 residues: CATSRDRASSGANVLTF. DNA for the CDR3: TGTGCCACCAGCAGAGATCGAGCTAGCTCTGGGGCCAACGTCCTGACTTTC.

This chain's CDR3 is CASSSRTSHLYNEQFF. CDR3 sequence (DNA): TGTGCCAGCAGCTCCAGGACTAGCCATCTCTACAATGAGCAGTTCTTC. The chain carries TRBV7-9 and TRBJ2-1, with 8 bases matching TRBD2. After removal of 4 bases from V and 3 bases from J, the junction contained 8 bases not matched to a gene. The CDR3 has 16 residues. Germline V lookup: CDR1 SEHNR, CDR2 FQNEAQ (reference sequence).

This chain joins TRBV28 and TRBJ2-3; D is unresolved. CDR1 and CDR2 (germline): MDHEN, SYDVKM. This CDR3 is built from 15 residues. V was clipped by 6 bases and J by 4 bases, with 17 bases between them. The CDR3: CASRRFGSGSDTQYF. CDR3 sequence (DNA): TGTGCCAGCAGGCGTTTCGGGTCAGGCTCAGATACGCAGTATTTT.

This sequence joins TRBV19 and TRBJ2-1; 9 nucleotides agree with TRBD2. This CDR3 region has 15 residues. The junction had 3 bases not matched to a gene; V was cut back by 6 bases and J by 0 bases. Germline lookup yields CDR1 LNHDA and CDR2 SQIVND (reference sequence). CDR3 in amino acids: CASSLLAGSYNEQFF. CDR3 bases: TGTGCCAGTAGCTTACTAGCGGGCTCCTACAATGAGCAGTTCTTC.

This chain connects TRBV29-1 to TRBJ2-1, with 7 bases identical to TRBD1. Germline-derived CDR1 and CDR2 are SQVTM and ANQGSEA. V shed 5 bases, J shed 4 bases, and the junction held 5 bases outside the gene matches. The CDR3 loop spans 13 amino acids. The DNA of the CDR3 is TGCAGCGTTATCGCGGACAGGTACAATGAGCAGTTCTTC. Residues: CSVIADRYNEQFF.

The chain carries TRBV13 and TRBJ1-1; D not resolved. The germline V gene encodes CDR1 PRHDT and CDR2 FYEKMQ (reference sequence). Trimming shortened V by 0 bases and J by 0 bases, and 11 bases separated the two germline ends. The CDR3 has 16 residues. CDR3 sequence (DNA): TGTGCCAGCAGCTTAGGCCGGGGTACGGTGAACACTGAAGCTTTCTTT. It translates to CASSLGRGTVNTEAFF.